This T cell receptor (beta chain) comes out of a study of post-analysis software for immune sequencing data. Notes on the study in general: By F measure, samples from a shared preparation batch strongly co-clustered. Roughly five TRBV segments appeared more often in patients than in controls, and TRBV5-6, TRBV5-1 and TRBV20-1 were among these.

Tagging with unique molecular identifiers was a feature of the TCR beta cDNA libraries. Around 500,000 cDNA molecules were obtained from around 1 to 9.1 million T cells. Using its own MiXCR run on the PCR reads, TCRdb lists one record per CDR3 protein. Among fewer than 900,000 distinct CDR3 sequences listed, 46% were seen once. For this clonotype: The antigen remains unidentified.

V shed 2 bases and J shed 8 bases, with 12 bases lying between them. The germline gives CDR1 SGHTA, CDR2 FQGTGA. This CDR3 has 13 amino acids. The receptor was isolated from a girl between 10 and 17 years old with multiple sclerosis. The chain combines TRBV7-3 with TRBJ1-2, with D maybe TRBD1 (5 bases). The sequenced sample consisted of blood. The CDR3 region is CASSLYEGYGYTF. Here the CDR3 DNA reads TGTGCCAGCAGCTTATACGAGGGGTACGGCTACACCTTC.